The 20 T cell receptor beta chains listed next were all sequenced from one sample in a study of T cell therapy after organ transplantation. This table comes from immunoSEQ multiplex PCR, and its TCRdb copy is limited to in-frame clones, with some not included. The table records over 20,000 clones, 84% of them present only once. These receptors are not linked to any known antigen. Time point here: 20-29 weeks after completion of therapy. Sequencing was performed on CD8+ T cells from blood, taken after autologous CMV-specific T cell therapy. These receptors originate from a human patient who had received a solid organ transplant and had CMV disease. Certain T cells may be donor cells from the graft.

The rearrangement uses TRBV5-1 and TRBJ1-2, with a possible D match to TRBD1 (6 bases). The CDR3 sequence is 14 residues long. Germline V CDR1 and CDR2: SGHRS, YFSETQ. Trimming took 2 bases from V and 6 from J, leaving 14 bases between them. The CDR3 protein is CASSFRQDRDGYTF. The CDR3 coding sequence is TGCGCCAGCAGCTTTCGACAGGACCGCGATGGCTACACCTTC.

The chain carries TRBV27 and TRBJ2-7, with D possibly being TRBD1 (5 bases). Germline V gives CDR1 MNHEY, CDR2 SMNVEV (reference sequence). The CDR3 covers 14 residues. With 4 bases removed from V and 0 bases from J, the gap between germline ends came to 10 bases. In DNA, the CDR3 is TGTGCCAGCAGTTCGACAGTTCCCTCCTACGAGCAGTACTTC. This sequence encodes CASSSTVPSYEQYF.

CDR3 loop: CASSQGGGADTQYF. CDR3 DNA: TGTGCCAGCAGCCAAGGAGGAGGCGCAGATACGCAGTATTTT. The chain joins TRBV4-2 to TRBJ2-3; D might be TRBD2 (5 bases). The germline V gene encodes CDR1 LGHNA and CDR2 YNFKEQ. This CDR3 has 14 amino acids. Trimming removed 1 base at V and 4 bases at J, with 9 bases between.

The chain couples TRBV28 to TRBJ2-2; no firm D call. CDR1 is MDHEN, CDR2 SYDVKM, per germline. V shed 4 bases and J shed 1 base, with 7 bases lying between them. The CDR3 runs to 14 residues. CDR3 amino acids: CASSYQRNTGELFF. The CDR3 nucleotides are TGTGCCAGCAGTTACCAGCGGAACACCGGGGAGCTGTTTTTT. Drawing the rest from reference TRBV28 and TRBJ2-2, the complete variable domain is DVKVTQSSRYLVKRTGEKVFLECVQDMDHENMFWYRQDPGLGLRLIYFSYDVKMKEKGDIPEGYSVSREKKERFSLILESASTNQTSMYLCASSYQRNTGELFFGEGSRLTVL.

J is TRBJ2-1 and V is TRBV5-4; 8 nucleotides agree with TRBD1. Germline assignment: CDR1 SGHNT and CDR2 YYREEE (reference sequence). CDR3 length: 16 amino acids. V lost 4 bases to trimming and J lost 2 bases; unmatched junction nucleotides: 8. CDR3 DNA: TGTGCCAGCAGCACCACCGGGACAGGAACCTACAATGAGCAGTTCTTC. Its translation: CASSTTGTGTYNEQFF.

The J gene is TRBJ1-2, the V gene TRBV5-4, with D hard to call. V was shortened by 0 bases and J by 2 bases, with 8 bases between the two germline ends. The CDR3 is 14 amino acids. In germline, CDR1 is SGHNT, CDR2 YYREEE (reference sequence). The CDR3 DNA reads TGTGCCAGCAGCTTGGAAGGCGGGAACTATGGCTACACCTTC. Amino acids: CASSLEGGNYGYTF. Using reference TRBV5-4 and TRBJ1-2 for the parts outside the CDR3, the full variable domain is ETGVTQSPTHLIKTRGQQVTLRCSSQSGHNTVSWYQQALGQGPQFIFQYYREEENGRGNFPPRFSGLQFPNYSSELNVNALELDDSALYLCASSLEGGNYGYTFGSGTRLTVV.

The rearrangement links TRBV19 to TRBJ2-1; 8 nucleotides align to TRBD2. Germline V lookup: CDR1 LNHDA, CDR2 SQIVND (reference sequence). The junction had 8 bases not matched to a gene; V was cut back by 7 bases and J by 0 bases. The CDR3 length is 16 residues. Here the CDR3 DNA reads TGTGCCAGTAAGTCGGTAGCGGGACCCTCCTACAATGAGCAGTTCTTC. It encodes CASKSVAGPSYNEQFF.

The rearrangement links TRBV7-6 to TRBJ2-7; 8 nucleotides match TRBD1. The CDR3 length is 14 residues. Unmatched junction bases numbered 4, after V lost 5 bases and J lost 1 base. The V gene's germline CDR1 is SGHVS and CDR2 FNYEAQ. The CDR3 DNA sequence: TGTGCCAGCAGCCGACAGGGGTCATCCTACGAGCAGTACTTC. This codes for CASSRQGSSYEQYF.

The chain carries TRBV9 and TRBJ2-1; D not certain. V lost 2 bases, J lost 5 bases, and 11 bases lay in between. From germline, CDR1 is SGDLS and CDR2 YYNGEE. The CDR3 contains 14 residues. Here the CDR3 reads CASSVETTDNEQFF. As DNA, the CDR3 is TGTGCCAGCAGCGTTGAGACAACCGACAATGAGCAGTTCTTC.

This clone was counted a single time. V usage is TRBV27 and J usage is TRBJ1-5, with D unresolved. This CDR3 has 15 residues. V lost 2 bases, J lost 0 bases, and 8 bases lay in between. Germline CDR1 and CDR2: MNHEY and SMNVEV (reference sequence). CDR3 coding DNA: TGTGCCAGCAGTTTAAAGGGCTATAGCAATCAGCCCCAGCATTTT. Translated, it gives CASSLKGYSNQPQHF.

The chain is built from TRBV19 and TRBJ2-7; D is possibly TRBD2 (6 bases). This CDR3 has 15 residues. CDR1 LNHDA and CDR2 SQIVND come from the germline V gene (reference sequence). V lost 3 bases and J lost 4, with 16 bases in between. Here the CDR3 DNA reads TGTGCCAGTAGTATGTTTTCGGGAGCCGCGTACGAGCAGTACTTC. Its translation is CASSMFSGAAYEQYF.

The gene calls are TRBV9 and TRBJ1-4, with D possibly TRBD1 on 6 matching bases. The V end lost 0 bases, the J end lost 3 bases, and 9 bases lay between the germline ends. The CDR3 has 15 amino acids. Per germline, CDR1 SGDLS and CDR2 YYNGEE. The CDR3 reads CASSVGDTSNEKLFF. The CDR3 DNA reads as TGTGCCAGCAGCGTAGGGGACACGTCTAATGAAAAACTGTTTTTT.

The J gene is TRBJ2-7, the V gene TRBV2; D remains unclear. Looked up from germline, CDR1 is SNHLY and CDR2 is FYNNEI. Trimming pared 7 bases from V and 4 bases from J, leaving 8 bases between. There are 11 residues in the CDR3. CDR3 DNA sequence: TGTGCCAGCACAGAAGGTTACGAGCAGTACTTC. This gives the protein CASTEGYEQYF.

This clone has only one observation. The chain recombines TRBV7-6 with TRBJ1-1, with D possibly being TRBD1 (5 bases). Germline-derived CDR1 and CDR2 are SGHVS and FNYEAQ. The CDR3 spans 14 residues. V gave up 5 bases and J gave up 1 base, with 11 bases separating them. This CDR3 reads CASSPPDTNTEAFF. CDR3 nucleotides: TGTGCCAGCAGCCCGCCGGACACGAACACTGAAGCTTTCTTT. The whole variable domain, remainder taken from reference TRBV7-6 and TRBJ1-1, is GAGVSQSPRYKVTKRGQDVALRCDPISGHVSLYWYRQALGQGPEFLTYFNYEAQQDKSGLPNDRFSAERPEGSISTLTIQRTEQRDSAMYRCASSPPDTNTEAFFGQGTRLTVV.

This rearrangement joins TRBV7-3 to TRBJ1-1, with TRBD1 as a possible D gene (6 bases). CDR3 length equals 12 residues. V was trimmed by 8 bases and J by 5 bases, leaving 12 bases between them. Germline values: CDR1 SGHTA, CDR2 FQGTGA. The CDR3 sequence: CASLYRGTEAFF. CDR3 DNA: TGTGCCAGCCTTTATAGGGGGACTGAAGCTTTCTTT.

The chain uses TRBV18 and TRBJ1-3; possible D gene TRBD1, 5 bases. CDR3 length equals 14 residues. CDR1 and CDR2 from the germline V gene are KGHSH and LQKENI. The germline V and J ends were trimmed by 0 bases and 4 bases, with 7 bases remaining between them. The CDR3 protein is CASSPPNRGNTIYF. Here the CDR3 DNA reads TGTGCCAGCTCACCACCTAACAGGGGAAACACCATATATTTT.

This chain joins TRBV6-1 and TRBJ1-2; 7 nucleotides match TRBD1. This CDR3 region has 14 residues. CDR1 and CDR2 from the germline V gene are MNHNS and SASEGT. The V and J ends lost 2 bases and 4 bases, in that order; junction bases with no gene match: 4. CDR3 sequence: CASSEPGGPYGYTF. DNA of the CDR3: TGTGCCAGCAGTGAACCAGGGGGTCCCTATGGCTACACCTTC.

The CDR3 loop reads CASSLVPEKLFF. The CDR3 coding sequence is TGTGCCAGCAGCTTAGTCCCGGAAAAACTGTTTTTT. The chain carries TRBV7-2 and TRBJ1-4, with D hard to call. Germline values: CDR1 SGHTA, CDR2 FQGNSA. The CDR3 has 12 residues. V gave up 1 base and J gave up 8 bases, with 5 bases separating them.

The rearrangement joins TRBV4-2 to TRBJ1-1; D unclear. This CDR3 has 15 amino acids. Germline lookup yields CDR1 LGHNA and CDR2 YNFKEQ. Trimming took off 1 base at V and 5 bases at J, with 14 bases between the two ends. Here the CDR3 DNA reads TGTGCCAGCAGCCAAGGGGGAGGGAGTGGGACTGAAGCTTTCTTT. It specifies CASSQGGGSGTEAFF.

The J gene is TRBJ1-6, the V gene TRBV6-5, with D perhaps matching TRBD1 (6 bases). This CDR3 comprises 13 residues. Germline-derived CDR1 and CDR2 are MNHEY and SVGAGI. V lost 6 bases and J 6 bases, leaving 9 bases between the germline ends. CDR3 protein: CASSGQSNSPLHF. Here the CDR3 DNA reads TGTGCCAGCAGCGGACAGAGTAATTCACCCCTCCACTTT.